The 30 T cell receptor beta chains below come from one sample, sequenced in a study of shared clonotypes between healthy human individuals. The method was immunoSEQ multiplex PCR; TCRdb's version includes in-frame clones alone and lacks a portion of them. The sample carries fewer than 2.5 million clones, over 85% recorded once. Sequencing was carried out using naive CD4+ T cells from PBMCs. Subset in this sample: CD45RA+ positively selected. These receptors were obtained from a man younger than 30 in good health. Some clones in this sample may be carry-over from other donors' samples.

The CDR3 loop reads CASSPGGLAGPYEQYF. In nucleotides, the CDR3 is TGTGCCAGCAGCCCAGGGGGACTAGCGGGGCCCTACGAGCAGTACTTC. The chain couples TRBV9 to TRBJ2-7; 13 bases match TRBD2. The CDR3 contains 16 residues. V lost 4 bases to trimming and J lost 2 bases; unmatched junction nucleotides: 6. Germline CDR1 is SGDLS and CDR2 is YYNGEE.

In this sample, this clone turned up once. The chain carries TRBV29-1 and TRBJ1-1; perhaps TRBD1 as D (6 bases). Deletions cut 6 bases from V and 0 bases from J, with 14 bases between. The germline CDR1 and CDR2 sequences are SQVTM and ANQGSEA. CDR3 length: 14 residues. Here the CDR3 reads CSVDLRGMNTEAFF. The DNA for the CDR3 is TGCAGCGTCGACCTCAGGGGAATGAACACTGAAGCTTTCTTT.

The chain uses TRBV2 and TRBJ2-1, with 12 bases matching TRBD2. This CDR3 comprises 16 residues. V shed 2 bases and J 8 bases; nucleotides not matched to a gene: 7. Germline values: CDR1 SNHLY, CDR2 FYNNEI. The CDR3 loop reads CASSEIPSGGGDEQFF. CDR3 DNA: TGTGCCAGCAGTGAAATCCCTAGCGGGGGGGGCGATGAGCAGTTCTTC.

This chain joins TRBV5-5 and TRBJ2-7; tentative D call: TRBD2 (5 bases). The V and J ends lost 4 bases and 0 bases respectively, with 26 bases between them. Germline assignment: CDR1 SGHKS and CDR2 YYEKEE (reference sequence). The CDR3 contains 19 residues. In nucleotides, the CDR3 is TGTGCCAGCAGCACTCGCGCATCTGTTGGAGGCAAAACCTCCTACGAGCAGTACTTC. It is translated as CASSTRASVGGKTSYEQYF.

The J gene is TRBJ2-7, the V gene TRBV19, with D perhaps matching TRBD1 (6 bases). Trimming left V 6 bases short and J 3 bases short, with 12 bases between. CDR1 and CDR2 (germline): LNHDA, SQIVND (reference sequence). The CDR3 contains 13 residues. CDR3 nucleotide sequence: TGTGCCAGTAGCCCCCGGACAGACTACGAGCAGTACTTC. Residues: CASSPRTDYEQYF. Together with reference TRBV19 and TRBJ2-7, the CDR3 gives the full variable domain: DGGITQSPKYLFRKEGQNVTLSCEQNLNHDAMYWYRQDPGQGLRLIYYSQIVNDFQKGDIAEGYSVSREKKESFPLTVTSAQKNPTAFYLCASSPRTDYEQYFGPGTRLTVT.

On this clone itself: This same CDR3 is encoded by further DNA sequences in the sample. V is TRBV18 and J is TRBJ2-3; tentatively, D is TRBD1 or TRBD2 (5 bases each). The CDR3 consists of 14 residues. CDR1 is KGHSH, CDR2 LQKENI, per germline. With 3 bases removed from V and 1 base from J, the gap between germline ends came to 8 bases. The CDR3 protein is CASSPTAGTDTQYF. CDR3 DNA sequence: TGTGCCAGCTCACCGACAGCGGGCACAGATACGCAGTATTTT.

The chain joins TRBV30 to TRBJ1-2; D call uncertain. This CDR3 has 11 amino acids. The V end was cut by 3 bases, the J end by 7 bases, with 9 bases between. Looked up from germline, CDR1 is GTSNPN and CDR2 is SVGIG (reference sequence). CDR3 in amino acids: CAWRHSPGYTF. In nucleotides, the CDR3 is TGTGCCTGGAGGCATAGCCCTGGCTACACCTTC. Combining the CDR3 with reference TRBV30 and TRBJ1-2 gives the whole variable domain SQTIHQWPATLVQPVGSPLSLECTVEGTSNPNLYWYRQAAGRGLQLLFYSVGIGQISSEVPQNLSASRPQDRQFILSSKKLLLSDSGFYLCAWRHSPGYTFGSGTRLTVV.

The CDR3 sequence: CASSAREGVRYGYTF. As DNA, the CDR3 is TGTGCCAGCAGCGCCCGAGAGGGGGTCCGGTATGGCTACACCTTC. V gene TRBV9 combines with J gene TRBJ1-2, with D perhaps TRBD1 (6 bases). Looked up from germline, CDR1 is SGDLS and CDR2 is YYNGEE. Between the trimmed V and J ends, which lost 3 bases and 5 bases, there was a span of 17 bases. The length of the CDR3 is 15 residues. Based on the CDR3 plus reference TRBV9 and TRBJ1-2, the full variable domain is DSGVTQTPKHLITATGQRVTLRCSPRSGDLSVYWYQQSLDQGLQFLIQYYNGEERAKGNILERFSAQQFPDLHSELNLSSLELGDSALYFCASSAREGVRYGYTFGSGTRLTVV.

The gene calls are TRBV28 and TRBJ2-1; 11 bases fit TRBD2. V dropped 7 bases and J dropped 5; count of bases not matched to a gene: 10. CDR1 and CDR2 from the germline V gene are MDHEN and SYDVKM. The CDR3 consists of 16 residues. The CDR3 DNA reads TGTGCCAGCAACCCCCCCCCGGGACTAGCGGACAATGAGCAGTTCTTC. Its translation is CASNPPPGLADNEQFF.

This clone has a single count. The chain uses TRBV19 and TRBJ2-7, with 9 nucleotides matching TRBD1. Germline V CDR1 and CDR2: LNHDA, SQIVND (reference sequence). Trimming took 5 bases from V and 3 from J; bases not matched to a gene: 5. This CDR3 comprises 14 residues. The CDR3 region has the DNA TGTGCCAGTAGTCTCCGACAGGGGGACTACGAGCAGTACTTC. The encoded protein is CASSLRQGDYEQYF. The full variable domain, completed using reference TRBV19 and TRBJ2-7, is DGGITQSPKYLFRKEGQNVTLSCEQNLNHDAMYWYRQDPGQGLRLIYYSQIVNDFQKGDIAEGYSVSREKKESFPLTVTSAQKNPTAFYLCASSLRQGDYEQYFGPGTRLTVT.

The chain uses TRBV7-2 and TRBJ1-5, with TRBD1 as a possible D gene (5 bases). Trimming removed 5 bases at V and 2 bases at J, with 19 bases between. CDR1 SGHTA and CDR2 FQGNSA come from the germline V gene. CDR3 length: 17 residues. CDR3 coding DNA: TGTGCCAGCAGCCAAAGCTTAGTCCGGGACGGCAATCAGCCCCAGCATTTT. Its protein product is CASSQSLVRDGNQPQHF.

This clone was detected a few times. This chain links TRBV10-3 with TRBJ2-2, with a weak D call TRBD2 (6 bases). The germline V gene encodes CDR1 ENHRY and CDR2 SYGVKD. The V end was cut by 10 bases, the J end by 5 bases, with 23 bases between. The CDR3 has 16 amino acids. The CDR3 loop is CATMPGTQLPTGELFF. The CDR3 coding sequence is TGTGCCACTATGCCAGGGACTCAGTTACCAACCGGGGAGCTGTTTTTT.

This clone was seen a single time. The chain is built from TRBV5-1 and TRBJ1-2; 7 positions agree with TRBD1. Losses at the gene ends were 0 bases for V and 6 bases for J; bases not matched to a gene: 8. The CDR3 sequence is 15 residues long. Looked up from germline, CDR1 is SGHRS and CDR2 is YFSETQ. The CDR3 nucleotides are TGCGCCAGCAGCTTGGCCATAAGGGGGCGAGATGGCTACACCTTC. It specifies CASSLAIRGRDGYTF.

The J gene is TRBJ2-5, the V gene TRBV19, with D hard to call. Trimming removed 7 bases from V and 5 bases from J, with 23 bases in between. Germline loops: CDR1 LNHDA, CDR2 SQIVND (reference sequence). The CDR3 is made up of 16 amino acids. The CDR3 region is CASKTEPPRKRETQYF. CDR3 nucleotide sequence: TGTGCCAGTAAGACGGAACCCCCCAGAAAAAGGGAGACCCAGTACTTC.

The chain uses TRBV28 and TRBJ2-7, with TRBD2 matching over 7 bases. The germline V gene has CDR1 MDHEN and CDR2 SYDVKM. This CDR3 region has 14 residues. Germline trimming cut 4 bases from V and 2 bases from J; bases unmatched to any gene: 5. The CDR3 region has the DNA TGTGCCAGCAGTTCGTCCCGGGAGGCCTACGAGCAGTACTTC. It codes for CASSSSREAYEQYF. The whole variable domain, remainder taken from reference TRBV28 and TRBJ2-7, is DVKVTQSSRYLVKRTGEKVFLECVQDMDHENMFWYRQDPGLGLRLIYFSYDVKMKEKGDIPEGYSVSREKKERFSLILESASTNQTSMYLCASSSSREAYEQYFGPGTRLTVT.

V and J are TRBV7-2 and TRBJ2-7; 7 bases line up with TRBD1. V dropped 5 bases and J dropped 0; count of bases not matched to a gene: 10. The CDR3 has 16 residues. Germline values: CDR1 SGHTA, CDR2 FQGNSA. Here the CDR3 reads CASSLNPTGSSYEQYF. In nucleotides, the CDR3 is TGTGCCAGCAGCCTCAACCCGACAGGGTCCTCCTACGAGCAGTACTTC.

The chain recombines TRBV9 with TRBJ1-2, with 7 bases fitting TRBD1. The V gene end was trimmed by 0 bases and the J gene end by 8 bases; junction bases not matched to a gene: 4. CDR1 and CDR2 from the germline V gene are SGDLS and YYNGEE. The CDR3 contains 13 residues. CDR3 in amino acids: CASSVEGGGGYTF. The CDR3 DNA reads TGTGCCAGCAGCGTAGAGGGAGGGGGCGGCTACACCTTC.

This sequence joins TRBV7-2 and TRBJ2-4; the D gene could be TRBD1 or TRBD2 (6 bases each). The CDR3 spans 14 residues. Trimming removed 0 bases from V and 8 bases from J, with 11 bases in between. In germline, CDR1 is SGHTA, CDR2 FQGNSA. The CDR3 DNA is TGTGCCAGCAGCTTAGCGTACAGGGACTACATTCAGTACTTC. Amino acid sequence: CASSLAYRDYIQYF.

This sequence joins TRBV27 and TRBJ2-7; perhaps TRBD2 as D (7 bases). The CDR3 has 15 amino acids. Germline V lookup: CDR1 MNHEY, CDR2 SMNVEV (reference sequence). V dropped 6 bases and J dropped 2 bases, with 17 bases sitting between them. Here the CDR3 DNA reads TGTGCCAGCAGCCGACTTGGAGGGGGGGCCTACGAGCAGTACTTC. It is translated as CASSRLGGGAYEQYF.

The rearrangement joins TRBV6-5 to TRBJ2-1; 8 bases map to TRBD2. The germline V gene encodes CDR1 MNHEY and CDR2 SVGAGI. V lost 4 bases to trimming and J lost 5 bases; unmatched junction nucleotides: 7. The CDR3 is made up of 15 amino acids. The CDR3 loop reads CASSLLAAGDNEQFF. The CDR3 region has the DNA TGTGCCAGCAGTTTACTAGCGGCTGGTGACAATGAGCAGTTCTTC.

This CDR3 reads CASSAGGTGGSYEQYF. The CDR3 region has the DNA TGTGCCAGCAGCGCGGGTGGGACAGGGGGCTCCTACGAGCAGTACTTC. The chain is built from TRBV2 and TRBJ2-7; 11 bases agree with TRBD1. Germline V lookup: CDR1 SNHLY, CDR2 FYNNEI. The V gene end was trimmed by 6 bases and the J gene end by 0 bases; junction bases not matched to a gene: 7. CDR3 length equals 16 residues.

The genes are TRBV4-2 and TRBJ2-1, with 16 bases that match TRBD2. This CDR3 region has 21 residues. CDR1 and CDR2 from the germline V gene are LGHNA and YNFKEQ. J lost 0 bases, V lost 2 bases, and 10 bases had no gene match. The CDR3 DNA is TGTGCCAGCAGCCAACTCGGGACTAGCGGGAGGGCCAGGCTCTCCTACAATGAGCAGTTCTTC. It specifies CASSQLGTSGRARLSYNEQFF.

The chain couples TRBV28 to TRBJ2-3; D is perhaps TRBD2 (6 bases). The CDR3 runs 15 residues. Trimming cost V 4 bases and J 0 bases, with 11 bases left between them. Germline V gene data show CDR1 as MDHEN and CDR2 as SYDVKM. The CDR3 loop reads CASSYSGHSTDTQYF. The CDR3 DNA follows: TGTGCCAGCAGTTATAGCGGCCACAGCACAGATACGCAGTATTTT.

This sequence joins TRBV9 and TRBJ2-1; the D gene is possibly TRBD2 (6 bases). The CDR3 is 15 amino acids. V was cut by 2 bases and J by 0 bases, with 9 bases left in between. The germline V gene encodes CDR1 SGDLS and CDR2 YYNGEE. The CDR3 nucleotides are TGTGCCAGCAGCGTCCAGCGGGCCTCCTACAATGAGCAGTTCTTC. Amino acid sequence: CASSVQRASYNEQFF.

The rearrangement uses TRBV11-2 and TRBJ2-7; 7 positions match TRBD2. CDR1 is SGHAT and CDR2 is FQNNGV in the germline V gene. V shed 2 bases and J 4 bases; nucleotides not matched to a gene: 17. The CDR3 totals 18 residues. The CDR3 DNA sequence: TGTGCCAGCAGCTTATCCCGAACCAGCGGGAAGGACTTATACGAGCAGTACTTC. This codes for CASSLSRTSGKDLYEQYF.

The chain uses TRBV6-1 and TRBJ1-3, with TRBD1 matching over 7 bases. The V gene end was trimmed by 6 bases and the J gene end by 8 bases; junction bases not matched to a gene: 10. The CDR3 extends over 14 amino acids. The germline V gene encodes CDR1 MNHNS and CDR2 SASEGT. The DNA for the CDR3 is TGTGCCAGCAGGGAGACAGGGATGTCGGACACCATATATTTT. Translating gives CASRETGMSDTIYF.

V usage is TRBV9 and J usage is TRBJ2-2; 8 bases are a match to TRBD2. This CDR3 is 16 amino acids long. With 3 bases clipped from V and 1 base from J, the junction kept 5 bases outside the gene matches. Germline CDR1 SGDLS, CDR2 YYNGEE. The CDR3 is CASSALAGLNTGELFF. The CDR3 nucleotides are TGTGCCAGCAGCGCTCTAGCGGGCCTGAACACCGGGGAGCTGTTTTTT.

This clone appeared once. This rearrangement joins TRBV30 to TRBJ2-7, with D perhaps TRBD1 (7 bases). V shed 0 bases and J shed 4 bases, with 16 bases lying between them. In germline, CDR1 is GTSNPN, CDR2 SVGIG (reference sequence). The length of the CDR3 is 15 residues. The CDR3 loop is CAWSVSGRGRYEQYF. CDR3 sequence (DNA): TGTGCCTGGAGTGTAAGCGGCAGGGGGAGGTACGAGCAGTACTTC. Full variable domain (remainder filled in from reference TRBV30 and TRBJ2-7): SQTIHQWPATLVQPVGSPLSLECTVEGTSNPNLYWYRQAAGRGLQLLFYSVGIGQISSEVPQNLSASRPQDRQFILSSKKLLLSDSGFYLCAWSVSGRGRYEQYFGPGTRLTVT.

J is TRBJ1-1 and V is TRBV11-2, with D possibly TRBD1 on 5 matching bases. Germline V CDR1 and CDR2: SGHAT, FQNNGV. This CDR3 region has 13 residues. V gave up 5 bases and J gave up 5 bases, with 12 bases separating them. CDR3 sequence reads: CASSPDMWTEAFF. As DNA, the CDR3 is TGTGCCAGCAGCCCGGACATGTGGACTGAAGCTTTCTTT.

The V gene is TRBV21-1, the J gene TRBJ2-7. TRBV21-1 is shown as a pseudogene. The CDR3 totals 12 residues. The CDR3 nucleotides read TGTGCCAGCAGCCAGAGCTCCTACGAGCAGTACTTC. Amino acids: CASSQSSYEQYF.